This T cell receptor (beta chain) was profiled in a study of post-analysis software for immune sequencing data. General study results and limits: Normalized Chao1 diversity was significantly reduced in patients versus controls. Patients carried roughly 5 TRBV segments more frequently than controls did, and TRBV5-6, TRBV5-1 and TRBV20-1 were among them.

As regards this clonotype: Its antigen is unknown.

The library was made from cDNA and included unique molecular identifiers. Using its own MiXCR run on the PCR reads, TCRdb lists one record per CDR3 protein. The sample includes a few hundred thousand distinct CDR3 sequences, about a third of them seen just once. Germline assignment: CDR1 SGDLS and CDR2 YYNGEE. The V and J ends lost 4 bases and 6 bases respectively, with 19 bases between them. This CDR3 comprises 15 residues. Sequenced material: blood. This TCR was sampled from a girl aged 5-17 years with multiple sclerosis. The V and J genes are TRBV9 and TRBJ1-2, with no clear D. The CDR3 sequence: CASSTSTISGHGYTF. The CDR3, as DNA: TGTGCCAGCAGCACGTCCACTATCTCGGGTCATGGCTACACCTTC.